One sample yielded the 9 T cell receptor beta chains listed below, sequenced in a study of blood T cell repertoires in COVID-19. Sequenced by immunoSEQ multiplex PCR; TCRdb stores in-frame clones only, minus some. The table records 300,000 or so clones, approximately 90% of them present only once. The sample taken for sequencing was peripheral blood. These receptors were obtained from a woman aged 40 to 49 with acute or convalescent COVID-19.

This chain connects TRBV2 to TRBJ2-7; possibly TRBD1 for D (6 bases). The CDR3 sequence is 14 residues long. The V end lost 5 bases, the J end lost 6 bases, and 17 bases lay between the germline ends. Germline CDR1 reads SNHLY; CDR2 reads FYNNEI. The CDR3 nucleotides are TGTGCCAGCAGTCCGCCAGGGGATGAGGCCGAGCAGTACGTC. Its translation is CASSPPGDEAEQYV.

The V call is TRBV10-3, the J call TRBJ2-1; 10 bases line up with TRBD2. The CDR3 is 18 amino acids. Germline values: CDR1 ENHRY, CDR2 SYGVKD. Unmatched junction bases numbered 5, after V lost 0 bases and J lost 0 bases. CDR3 residues: CAISESGGLASSYNEQFF. DNA for the CDR3: TGTGCCATCAGTGAGTCCGGGGGACTAGCGTCCTCCTACAATGAGCAGTTCTTC.

The chain links TRBV5-5 to TRBJ2-2; possibly TRBD1 for D (5 bases). CDR3 length equals 15 residues. Germline V gene sequence: CDR1 SGHKS, CDR2 YYEKEE (reference sequence). Trimming removed 0 bases at V and 5 bases at J, with 11 bases between. This CDR3 reads CASSLVARATGELFF. CDR3 bases: TGTGCCAGCAGCTTGGTGGCCAGGGCGACCGGGGAGCTGTTTTTT.

The gene calls are TRBV2 and TRBJ1-1, with TRBD1 matching 7 bases. V lost 0 bases and J lost 4; bases outside the gene matches: 11. CDR1 SNHLY and CDR2 FYNNEI come from the germline V gene. There are 17 residues in the CDR3. The CDR3 DNA is TGTGCCAGCAGTGAAGCGCTTCTGACAGGGAGGCCCACTGAAGCTTTCTTT. The encoded protein is CASSEALLTGRPTEAFF.

The chain carries TRBV24-1 and TRBJ1-2, with 7 bases aligning to TRBD1. From germline, CDR1 is KGHDR and CDR2 SFDVKD. Unmatched junction bases numbered 4, after V lost 3 bases and J lost 4 bases. The CDR3 is 14 amino acids. The CDR3 nucleotides read TGTGCCACCAGTGATGATGACAGGGTCTATGGCTACACCTTC. It encodes CATSDDDRVYGYTF.

V gene TRBV18 combines with J gene TRBJ2-3, with TRBD2 as a possible D gene (6 bases). The CDR3 extends over 19 amino acids. Germline-derived CDR1 and CDR2 are KGHSH and LQKENI. Trimming stripped 3 bases from V and 0 bases from J, with 22 bases between. The CDR3 sequence: CASSPPTPALGGSTDTQYF. CDR3 coding DNA: TGTGCCAGCTCACCTCCCACGCCCGCCTTGGGGGGAAGCACAGATACGCAGTATTTT. Drawing the rest from reference TRBV18 and TRBJ2-3, the complete variable domain is NAGVMQNPRHLVRRRGQEARLRCSPMKGHSHVYWYRQLPEEGLKFMVYLQKENIIDESGMPKERFSAEFPKEGPSILRIQQVVRGDSAAYFCASSPPTPALGGSTDTQYFGPGTRLTVL.

The V gene is TRBV4-2, the J gene TRBJ2-1; TRBD1 matches at 7 bases. Germline CDR1 LGHNA, CDR2 YNFKEQ. This CDR3 is 14 amino acids long. V trimming: 4 bases; J trimming: 2 bases; junction bases outside the gene matches: 2. The CDR3: CASSPGQTYNEQFF. The CDR3 bases are TGTGCCAGCAGCCCGGGACAGACCTACAATGAGCAGTTCTTC.

V usage is TRBV3-1 (or the pseudogene TRBV3-2) and J usage is TRBJ2-1, with D maybe TRBD2 (5 bases). V lost 3 bases to trimming and J lost 10 bases, with 10 bases between them. Germline V lookup: CDR1 LGHDT, CDR2 YNNKEL (reference sequence). CDR3 length: 12 residues. The CDR3 region has the DNA TGTGCCAGCAGCCACTTCTCGGGAGAGCAGTTCTTC. Amino acid sequence: CASSHFSGEQFF.

This clone appeared once. The chain employs TRBV7-2 and TRBJ1-1; 8 bases fit TRBD1. The CDR3 is made up of 13 amino acids. V lost 5 bases and J lost 6; bases outside the gene matches: 5. CDR1 is SGHTA and CDR2 is FQGNSA in the germline V gene. Written as DNA, the CDR3 is TGTGCCAGCAGCCGCAGGGGGCTCGCTGAAGCTTTCTTT. Protein: CASSRRGLAEAFF.